The 26 T cell receptor beta chains given below trace back to one sample, sequenced in a study of OX40 agonist ivuxolimab in advanced cancers. Sequencing was performed with immunoSEQ multiplex PCR; in TCRdb, only in-frame clones are kept and a portion is missing. The sample yields more than 15,000 clones, roughly 90% seen once. The sample was CD4+ or CD8+ T cells sorted from blood, taken in a trial of the OX40 agonist ivuxolimab. The receptors derive from an adult with an advanced solid tumor such as melanoma, head and neck, liver or kidney cancer.

The chain links TRBV29-1 to TRBJ2-1; 9 bases fit TRBD2. This CDR3 contains 14 residues. CDR1 and CDR2 (germline): SQVTM, ANQGSEA. V shed 7 bases, J shed 0 bases, and the junction held 4 bases outside the gene matches. This chain's CDR3 is CSAAGGGSYNEQFF. The CDR3 DNA reads TGCAGCGCCGCGGGGGGGGGCTCCTACAATGAGCAGTTCTTC.

V and J are TRBV15 and TRBJ2-2; tentative D call: TRBD1 (6 bases). The CDR3 consists of 14 residues. The V and J ends lost 7 bases and 1 base respectively, with 10 bases between them. The germline gives CDR1 LNHNV, CDR2 YYDKDF (reference sequence). CDR3: CATKDRLNTGELFF. The CDR3 coding sequence is TGTGCCACCAAGGACAGACTGAACACCGGGGAGCTGTTTTTT.

The CDR3 DNA reads TGCGCCAGCAGCTTGGTTAATAGCGGCAGTCGAAACACCATATATTTT. It specifies CASSLVNSGSRNTIYF. The chain recombines TRBV5-1 with TRBJ1-3, with D uncertain. Germline CDR1 SGHRS, CDR2 YFSETQ. The CDR3 contains 16 residues. The V end was cut by 0 bases, the J end by 5 bases, with 15 bases between. Drawing the rest from reference TRBV5-1 and TRBJ1-3, the complete variable domain is KAGVTQTPRYLIKTRGQQVTLSCSPISGHRSVSWYQQTPGQGLQFLFEYFSETQRNKGNFPGRFSGRQFSNSRSEMNVSTLELGDSALYLCASSLVNSGSRNTIYFGEGSWLTVV.

In this sample, this clone turned up once. This chain uses TRBV19 with TRBJ2-7; 13 nucleotides line up with TRBD2. Losses at the gene ends were 4 bases for V and 6 bases for J; bases not matched to a gene: 15. This CDR3 has 18 residues. Germline V gives CDR1 LNHDA, CDR2 SQIVND (reference sequence). CDR3 nucleotide sequence: TGTGCCAGTAGTAGGTCGGGACTAGCGGGATTATCCCTTGGCGAGCAGTACTTC. Protein: CASSRSGLAGLSLGEQYF.

The rearrangement uses TRBV13 and TRBJ2-7; D is unclear. The CDR3 has 14 residues. CDR1 is PRHDT and CDR2 is FYEKMQ in the germline V gene (reference sequence). V was clipped by 0 bases and J by 3 bases, with 9 bases between them. The CDR3 here is CASSLGGAHYEQYF. The CDR3 nucleotides read TGTGCCAGCAGCTTAGGTGGAGCTCACTACGAGCAGTACTTC.

Worth noting for this clone: Other DNA sequences in the sample encode the same CDR3. The chain couples TRBV13 to TRBJ1-3, with D maybe TRBD1 (5 bases). Germline values: CDR1 PRHDT, CDR2 FYEKMQ (reference sequence). The CDR3 loop spans 18 amino acids. The V end was cut by 5 bases, the J end by 0 bases, with 20 bases between. The CDR3 is CASSQTGLPISSGNTIYF. The DNA of the CDR3 is TGTGCCAGCAGCCAAACGGGACTCCCAATTTCCTCTGGAAACACCATATATTTT.

This clone was seen only a few times. This chain joins TRBV1 and TRBJ2-1; the table assigns TRBD1, which was not confirmed against the DNA. TRBV1 is marked as a pseudogene. CDR3 length: 13 amino acids. DNA for the CDR3: TGCGCCAGCAGCCAAGATTTTCATAATGAGCAGTTCTTC. It specifies CASSQDFHNEQFF.

This rearrangement joins TRBV7-2 to TRBJ2-7; tentatively, D is TRBD2 (6 bases). The CDR3 runs 13 residues. V lost 6 bases and J lost 6, with 15 bases in between. Germline loops: CDR1 SGHTA, CDR2 FQGNSA. CDR3 sequence reads: CASSDVGGAEQYF. CDR3 nucleotide sequence: TGTGCCAGCAGTGATGTGGGGGGTGCCGAGCAGTACTTC.

The genes are TRBV19 and TRBJ1-1; the match to TRBD1 covers 9 bases. The CDR3 totals 18 residues. J lost 0 bases, V lost 3 bases, and 11 bases had no gene match. Germline CDR1 is LNHDA and CDR2 is SQIVND (reference sequence). The DNA of the CDR3 is TGTGCCAGTAGTATCCGAGTTGTCGACAGGGGGGTGAACACTGAAGCTTTCTTT. Translation: CASSIRVVDRGVNTEAFF.

The chain couples TRBV6-5 to TRBJ1-3, with no clear D. The CDR3 runs 14 residues. Germline CDR1 is MNHEY and CDR2 is SVGAGI. V gave up 7 bases and J gave up 1 base, with 11 bases separating them. DNA of the CDR3: TGTGCCAGCACCGCCGACTTTTCTGGAAACACCATATATTTT. It codes for CASTADFSGNTIYF.

The rearrangement joins TRBV15 to TRBJ2-5; D possibly corresponds to TRBD2 (6 bases). V was pared by 3 bases and J by 3 bases, with 14 bases between. The germline CDR1 and CDR2 sequences are LNHNV and YYDKDF (reference sequence). CDR3 size: 15 residues. The CDR3 region is CATSRGFGGEETQYF. The CDR3, as DNA: TGTGCCACCAGCAGGGGGTTTGGAGGGGAAGAGACCCAGTACTTC.

The V call is TRBV2, the J call TRBJ2-4, with TRBD1 matching over 11 bases. Germline V gives CDR1 SNHLY, CDR2 FYNNEI. There are 15 residues in the CDR3. The ends lost 6 bases at V and 5 bases at J; junction bases unmatched: 6. For the CDR3, the DNA is TGTGCCAGCAGGGACCGGGACAGGGGGGAAAACATTCAGTACTTC. It specifies CASRDRDRGENIQYF.

V gene TRBV5-8 combines with J gene TRBJ2-1, with no clear D. The CDR3 has 14 residues. From germline, CDR1 is SGHTS and CDR2 YDEGEE. Deletions cut 4 bases from V and 2 bases from J, with 10 bases between. The DNA of the CDR3 is TGTGCCAGCAGCCCCAGCCCTACCTACAATGAGCAGTTCTTC. Translation: CASSPSPTYNEQFF.

V and J are TRBV7-8 and TRBJ2-3; D call uncertain. Germline values: CDR1 SGHVS, CDR2 FQNEAQ. This CDR3 contains 16 residues. Trimming took off 5 bases at V and 3 bases at J, with 18 bases between the two ends. CDR3: CASSTSWVGSTDTQYF. CDR3 sequence (DNA): TGTGCCAGCAGCACCTCGTGGGTGGGATCAACAGATACGCAGTATTTT.

The V gene is TRBV5-4, the J gene TRBJ1-3; D not resolved. The CDR3 length is 15 residues. V dropped 0 bases and J dropped 2 bases, with 9 bases sitting between them. In germline, CDR1 is SGHNT, CDR2 YYREEE (reference sequence). The CDR3 region is CASSLGGGTGNTIYF. DNA of the CDR3: TGTGCCAGCAGCTTGGGAGGAGGGACTGGAAACACCATATATTTT. The whole variable domain, filled in from reference TRBV5-4 and TRBJ1-3, reads ETGVTQSPTHLIKTRGQQVTLRCSSQSGHNTVSWYQQALGQGPQFIFQYYREEENGRGNFPPRFSGLQFPNYSSELNVNALELDDSALYLCASSLGGGTGNTIYFGEGSWLTVV.

The chain is built from TRBV14 and TRBJ2-7; D gene uncertain. V shed 1 base and J shed 7 bases, with 8 bases lying between them. This CDR3 has 12 amino acids. Germline V CDR1 and CDR2: SGHDN, FVKESK. The CDR3 nucleotides are TGTGCCAGCAGCCAAGTGTGGGGAGAGCAGTACTTC. Amino acid sequence: CASSQVWGEQYF.

This chain uses TRBV9 with TRBJ2-7, with TRBD2 identical over 13 bases. Germline V CDR1 and CDR2: SGDLS, YYNGEE. V shed 3 bases, J shed 2 bases, and the junction held 2 bases outside the gene matches. This CDR3 has 15 amino acids. CDR3 nucleotides: TGTGCCAGCAGCGCCGGGACTAGCGGGACCTACGAGCAGTACTTC. Translated, it gives CASSAGTSGTYEQYF.

V is TRBV7-2 and J is TRBJ1-5; TRBD1 might be the D (5 bases). The germline V and J ends were trimmed by 5 bases and 3 bases, with 8 bases remaining between them. This CDR3 is 13 amino acids long. The germline V gene has CDR1 SGHTA and CDR2 FQGNSA. The CDR3 nucleotides read TGTGCCAGCAGCCGGGGGGACAATCAGCCCCAGCATTTT. Protein product: CASSRGDNQPQHF.

V and J are TRBV10-2 and TRBJ1-3; D uncertain. The germline V gene encodes CDR1 WSHSY and CDR2 SAAADI. The CDR3 covers 16 residues. V gave up 5 bases and J gave up 0 bases, with 14 bases separating them. The CDR3 region is CASSFDLGYSGNTIYF. The DNA of the CDR3 is TGCGCCAGCAGTTTCGATCTGGGCTACTCTGGAAACACCATATATTTT.

This rearrangement joins TRBV19 to TRBJ2-1; 9 nucleotides agree with TRBD2. The CDR3 consists of 19 residues. V dropped 0 bases and J dropped 6; count of bases not matched to a gene: 15. CDR1 and CDR2 (germline): LNHDA, SQIVND (reference sequence). Written as DNA, the CDR3 is TGTGCCAGTAGTATAGATCCCCCTGTGGTAGCGGGAGTCATCAATGAGCAGTTCTTC. It specifies CASSIDPPVVAGVINEQFF.

As DNA, the CDR3 is TGTGCCAGCAGCTCCTTCGCAACTAATGAAAAACTGTTTTTT. Protein: CASSSFATNEKLFF. This rearrangement joins TRBV5-6 to TRBJ1-4; D uncertain. Trimming cost V 3 bases and J 0 bases, with 6 bases left between them. CDR3 size: 14 residues. CDR1 and CDR2 from the germline V gene are SGHDT and YYEEEE.

This clone was counted between two and nine times. The V and J genes are TRBV4-1 and TRBJ2-1, with D uncertain. The germline V gene encodes CDR1 MGHRA and CDR2 YSYEKL. V gave up 3 bases and J gave up 5 bases, with 8 bases separating them. This CDR3 region has 13 residues. CDR3 in amino acids: CASSHDFHNEQFF. The CDR3 region has the DNA TGCGCCAGCAGCCACGACTTTCACAATGAGCAGTTCTTC.

A single count supports this clone. The chain employs TRBV19 and TRBJ2-1; 9 nucleotides match TRBD2. Germline V gene sequence: CDR1 LNHDA, CDR2 SQIVND (reference sequence). The CDR3 runs 16 residues. Trimming took 0 bases from V and 5 from J; bases not matched to a gene: 5. CDR3 amino acids: CASSIERSSGNNEQFF. CDR3 coding DNA: TGTGCCAGTAGTATAGAACGGTCTAGCGGGAACAATGAGCAGTTCTTC.

V is TRBV9 and J is TRBJ2-3, with D possibly being TRBD2 (6 bases). V lost 4 bases and J 4 bases, leaving 13 bases between the germline ends. This CDR3 region has 14 residues. Germline lookup yields CDR1 SGDLS and CDR2 YYNGEE. CDR3 loop: CASSFGSLSDTQYF. The CDR3 region has the DNA TGTGCCAGCAGCTTCGGGAGCTTATCAGATACGCAGTATTTT.

The genes are TRBV10-3 and TRBJ1-1; tentative D call: TRBD1 (5 bases). V lost 3 bases to trimming and J lost 0 bases, with 11 bases between them. This CDR3 comprises 15 residues. Germline lookup yields CDR1 ENHRY and CDR2 SYGVKD. The chain's CDR3 is CAISDPKGLNTEAFF. As DNA, the CDR3 is TGTGCCATCAGTGACCCTAAGGGGCTGAACACTGAAGCTTTCTTT.

V is TRBV4-2 and J is TRBJ2-3; possibly TRBD2 for D (5 bases). The CDR3 loop spans 17 amino acids. The V and J ends lost 0 bases and 4 bases respectively, with 17 bases between them. The germline gives CDR1 LGHNA, CDR2 YNFKEQ. Here the CDR3 DNA reads TGTGCCAGCAGCCAAGAATTGTGGCTAGCATCGGCAGATACGCAGTATTTT. Translation gives CASSQELWLASADTQYF.